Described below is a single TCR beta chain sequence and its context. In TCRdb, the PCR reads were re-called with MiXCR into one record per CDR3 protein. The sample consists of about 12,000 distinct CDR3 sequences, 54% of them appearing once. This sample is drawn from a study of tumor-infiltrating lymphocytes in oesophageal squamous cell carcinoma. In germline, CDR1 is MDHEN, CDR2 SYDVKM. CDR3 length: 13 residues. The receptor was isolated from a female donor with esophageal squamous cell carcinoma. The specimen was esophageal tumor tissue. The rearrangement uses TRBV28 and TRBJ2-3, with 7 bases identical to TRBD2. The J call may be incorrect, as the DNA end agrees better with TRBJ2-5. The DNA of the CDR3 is TGTGCCAGCATCGGCGGGGGCCAAGAGACCCAGTACTTC. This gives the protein CASIGGGQETQYF.